Following are 31 T cell receptor beta chains from one sample sequenced in a study of blood T cell repertoires in COVID-19. Measured with immunoSEQ multiplex PCR; TCRdb has only the in-frame clones, and not every one. The sample has 200,000 to 300,000 clones; about 90% are singletons. The material sequenced was PBMCs or T cells enriched from blood (not recorded which). The receptor source for this set is a woman between 40 and 50 years old who had been exposed to COVID-19.

This clone has just one count. J is TRBJ1-4 and V is TRBV27, with no clear D. This CDR3 is built from 16 residues. Per the germline V gene, CDR1 is MNHEY and CDR2 is SMNVEV (reference sequence). Trimming pared 6 bases from V and 0 bases from J, leaving 14 bases between. DNA of the CDR3: TGTGCCAGCAGCACTAGATTAGAGGCAACTAATGAAAAACTGTTTTTT. Its protein product is CASSTRLEATNEKLFF.

The chain has TRBV27 and TRBJ1-2; 7 positions agree with TRBD1. Germline-derived CDR1 and CDR2 are MNHEY and SMNVEV (reference sequence). The V segment lost 4 bases and the J segment 3 bases; nucleotides outside the gene matches: 2. The CDR3 runs 13 residues. The CDR3 region is CASSWGQHYGYTF. DNA of the CDR3: TGTGCCAGCAGTTGGGGACAGCACTATGGCTACACCTTC.

This clone appeared once. This chain connects TRBV27 to TRBJ1-2; 8 positions match TRBD1. The ends lost 0 bases at V and 11 bases at J; junction bases unmatched: 11. Germline V gene lookup returns CDR1 MNHEY and CDR2 SMNVEV (reference sequence). The CDR3 extends over 15 amino acids. The CDR3, as DNA: TGTGCCAGCAGTTTATCGGGACTAACAGGGGGATCTTACACCTTC. This gives the protein CASSLSGLTGGSYTF.

The rearrangement links TRBV18 to TRBJ1-5; TRBD1 agrees at 11 bases. Germline values: CDR1 KGHSH, CDR2 LQKENI. The CDR3 consists of 15 residues. After removal of 4 bases from V and 7 bases from J, the junction contained 6 bases not matched to a gene. The CDR3 DNA sequence: TGTGCCAGCTCACAGGACAGGGGGCGCGGGCAGCCCCAGCATTTT. It codes for CASSQDRGRGQPQHF.

This clone was counted once. This chain connects TRBV7-9 to TRBJ1-4; the D is unclear. This CDR3 contains 14 residues. Germline V lookup: CDR1 SEHNR, CDR2 FQNEAQ (reference sequence). The V and J ends lost 8 bases and 2 bases respectively, with 12 bases between them. For the CDR3, the DNA is TGTGCCAGCCCTCCCGGGGAGACTAATGAAAAACTGTTTTTT. Encoded protein: CASPPGETNEKLFF.

This chain connects TRBV7-2 to TRBJ2-5; 10 nucleotides match TRBD2. The CDR3 sequence is 14 residues long. With V trimmed by 2 bases and J by 5 bases, 2 bases remained unmatched. Germline assignment: CDR1 SGHTA and CDR2 FQGNSA. For the CDR3, the DNA is TGTGCCAGCAGCTTATTGGGACTAGCGGAGACCCAGTACTTC. Its translation is CASSLLGLAETQYF.

V usage is TRBV5-1 and J usage is TRBJ2-5, with TRBD2 matching 8 bases. V was pared by 4 bases and J by 2 bases, with 13 bases of the junction left unmatched. Germline V gives CDR1 SGHRS, CDR2 YFSETQ. This CDR3 spans 17 amino acids. The CDR3 loop is CASSLNPSGWTQETQYF. The CDR3, as DNA: TGCGCCAGCAGCCTAAACCCTAGCGGGTGGACACAAGAGACCCAGTACTTC.

With respect to this clone: An end of the junction does not agree with germline; a read error may underlie this. J is TRBJ2-2 and V is TRBV5-1; D is possibly TRBD2 (5 bases). The CDR3 spans 14 residues. Looked up from germline, CDR1 is SGHRS and CDR2 is YFSETQ. This chain's CDR3 is CATTEGQNTGELFF. DNA of the CDR3: TGTGCCACCACAGAGGGCCAGAACACCGGGGAGCTGTTTTTT. Filled out from reference TRBV5-1 and TRBJ2-2, the complete variable domain reads KAGVTQTPRYLIKTRGQQVTLSCSPISGHRSVSWYQQTPGQGLQFLFEYFSETQRNKGNFPGRFSGRQFSNSRSEMNVSTLELGDSALYLCATTEGQNTGELFFGEGSRLTVL.

The chain couples TRBV7-2 to TRBJ2-3; tentative D call: TRBD1 (6 bases). Germline V gene data show CDR1 as SGHTA and CDR2 as FQGNSA. The CDR3 is made up of 13 amino acids. V was trimmed by 1 base and J by 7 bases, leaving 9 bases between them. CDR3 region: CASSLEQGNTQYF. For the CDR3, the DNA is TGTGCCAGCAGCTTAGAACAGGGAAATACGCAGTATTTT.

The V gene is TRBV6-2 or TRBV6-3, the J gene TRBJ2-7, with 7 nucleotides matching TRBD1. This CDR3 is built from 16 residues. Germline CDR1 MNHEY, CDR2 SVGEGT. Trimming at V came to 5 bases and at J to 1 base, leaving 11 bases not matched to a gene. The CDR3 nucleotides are TGTGCCAGCAGTCAACGAGGGTCAGGGGGTTCCTACGAGCAGTACTTC. Encoded protein: CASSQRGSGGSYEQYF.

In this sample, this clone turned up once. V usage is TRBV19 and J usage is TRBJ2-1; D possibly corresponds to TRBD1 (5 bases). Germline loops: CDR1 LNHDA, CDR2 SQIVND (reference sequence). V was clipped by 3 bases and J by 11 bases, with 14 bases between them. The CDR3 extends over 13 amino acids. The CDR3 is CASSIGGGAQQFF. CDR3 DNA: TGTGCCAGTAGTATTGGCGGTGGGGCTCAGCAGTTCTTC.

The rearrangement uses TRBV24-1 and TRBJ2-5; a possible D gene is TRBD1 (6 bases). CDR1 is KGHDR and CDR2 is SFDVKD in the germline V gene. Trimming left V 2 bases short and J 1 base short, with 10 bases between. The CDR3 length is 15 residues. The DNA of the CDR3 is TGTGCCACCAGTGATTCCGGGACAACCCAAGAGACCCAGTACTTC. Residues: CATSDSGTTQETQYF.

J is TRBJ2-7 and V is TRBV24-1; D may be TRBD1 (6 bases). CDR3 length: 15 amino acids. Germline V gene data show CDR1 as KGHDR and CDR2 as SFDVKD. The germline V and J ends were trimmed by 3 bases and 1 base, with 12 bases remaining between them. CDR3 in amino acids: CATSDTQGPSYEQYV. The CDR3 DNA reads as TGTGCCACCAGTGATACTCAGGGGCCTTCCTACGAGCAGTACGTC.

The rearrangement joins TRBV7-8 to TRBJ1-2; tentative D call: TRBD1 (5 bases). This CDR3 is built from 16 residues. Trimming took off 5 bases at V and 4 bases at J, with 20 bases between the two ends. CDR1 and CDR2 from the germline V gene are SGHVS and FQNEAQ. CDR3 in DNA: TGTGCCAGCAGCCCCGAGGCAGGGATTATGGTCTATGGCTACACCTTC. Its protein product is CASSPEAGIMVYGYTF.

This clone occurred a few times. V gene TRBV27 combines with J gene TRBJ1-1, with 8 bases fitting TRBD1. This CDR3 has 14 amino acids. The germline gives CDR1 MNHEY, CDR2 SMNVEV (reference sequence). Germline trimming cut 5 bases from V and 8 bases from J; bases unmatched to any gene: 10. The CDR3 region has the DNA TGTGCCAGCAGTCCGCTCGCCGGACAGGGAGAAGCTTTCTTT. Translated, it gives CASSPLAGQGEAFF.

V and J are TRBV7-6 and TRBJ2-2, with 8 positions matching TRBD1. CDR3 length: 16 residues. CDR1 is SGHVS and CDR2 is FNYEAQ in the germline V gene. Trimming took 4 bases from V and 1 from J; bases not matched to a gene: 5. The CDR3 nucleotides are TGTGCCAGCAGCTCCAGGACAGGGTTGAACACCGGGGAGCTGTTTTTT. This codes for CASSSRTGLNTGELFF.

The chain links TRBV7-2 to TRBJ1-2, with 10 bases identical to TRBD1. In germline, CDR1 is SGHTA, CDR2 FQGNSA. The length of the CDR3 is 16 residues. V gave up 6 bases and J gave up 6 bases; unmatched junction bases: 13. The CDR3 loop is CASRNRQGAWNDGYTF. CDR3 in DNA: TGTGCCAGCAGAAACCGACAGGGGGCATGGAACGATGGCTACACCTTC.

The chain couples TRBV11-2 to TRBJ2-7, with 9 bases matching TRBD1. CDR3 length: 15 amino acids. CDR1 is SGHAT, CDR2 FQNNGV, per germline. V lost 1 base to trimming and J lost 3 bases; unmatched junction nucleotides: 4. The CDR3: CASSLGTGGGYEQYF. Written as DNA, the CDR3 is TGTGCCAGCAGCTTAGGCACAGGGGGCGGCTACGAGCAGTACTTC.

The J gene is TRBJ2-1, the V gene TRBV5-1, with 9 bases lining up with TRBD1. Germline lookup yields CDR1 SGHRS and CDR2 YFSETQ. V shed 4 bases and J 5 bases; nucleotides not matched to a gene: 7. The CDR3 is 15 amino acids. The CDR3 is CASSGQGLGDNEQFF. As DNA, the CDR3 is TGCGCCAGCAGCGGACAGGGGCTCGGGGACAATGAGCAGTTCTTC.

The chain carries TRBV7-8 and TRBJ1-2, with 10 bases lining up with TRBD1. The CDR3 is 14 residues long. The V segment lost 5 bases and the J segment 7 bases; nucleotides outside the gene matches: 7. Germline values: CDR1 SGHVS, CDR2 FQNEAQ. CDR3 coding DNA: TGTGCCAGCAGCCGAGACAGGGGGCAAGGTGGCTACACCTTC. Protein: CASSRDRGQGGYTF.

This sequence joins TRBV11-2 and TRBJ2-3; tentative D call: TRBD1 (5 bases). V was shortened by 6 bases and J by 6 bases, with 25 bases between the two germline ends. Germline V gene sequence: CDR1 SGHAT, CDR2 FQNNGV. This CDR3 spans 17 amino acids. The CDR3 coding sequence is TGTGCCAGCAGTTCCCCTTGGCAGGGTACCTCGGGCGATACGCAGTATTTT. This gives the protein CASSSPWQGTSGDTQYF.

This chain joins TRBV29-1 and TRBJ2-5, with 7 positions matching TRBD1. CDR3 size: 13 residues. V lost 7 bases and J lost 5; bases outside the gene matches: 10. Looked up from germline, CDR1 is SQVTM and CDR2 is ANQGSEA. The chain's CDR3 is CSAGRGQKETQYF. CDR3 in DNA: TGCAGCGCCGGACGGGGACAGAAGGAGACCCAGTACTTC. Full variable domain (remainder filled in from reference TRBV29-1 and TRBJ2-5): SAVISQKPSRDICQRGTSLTIQCQVDSQVTMMFWYRQQPGQSLTLIATANQGSEATYESGFVIDKFPISRPNLTFSTLTVSNMSPEDSSIYLCSAGRGQKETQYFGPGTRLLVL.

The rearrangement joins TRBV7-8 to TRBJ1-2; TRBD1 is a possible D gene (6 bases). Trimming removed 1 base at V and 3 bases at J, with 12 bases between. This CDR3 comprises 15 residues. The germline V gene encodes CDR1 SGHVS and CDR2 FQNEAQ. CDR3 in DNA: TGTGCCAGCAGCTTAGATCCGGACAGCGACTATGGCTACACCTTC. Its translation: CASSLDPDSDYGYTF.

The rearrangement joins TRBV3-1 (or the pseudogene TRBV3-2) to TRBJ2-7; 7 bases line up with TRBD1. This CDR3 contains 15 residues. The V gene's germline CDR1 is LGHDT and CDR2 YNNKEL (reference sequence). V lost 0 bases, J lost 5 bases, and 7 bases stayed unmatched. CDR3 amino acids: CASSQEHRGKNEQYF. The CDR3 DNA reads TGTGCCAGCAGCCAAGAACACAGGGGAAAAAACGAGCAGTACTTC.

V and J are TRBV7-3 and TRBJ2-3; D might be TRBD2 (6 bases). The V end lost 3 bases, the J end lost 2 bases, and 12 bases lay between the germline ends. The V gene's germline CDR1 is SGHTA and CDR2 FQGTGA. This CDR3 spans 15 amino acids. The CDR3 DNA sequence: TGTGCCAGCAGCTTTGGGGGGTTTAACACAGATACGCAGTATTTT. It is translated as CASSFGGFNTDTQYF.

The V call is TRBV4-1, the J call TRBJ2-3, with a weak D call TRBD1 (5 bases). The germline V gene has CDR1 MGHRA and CDR2 YSYEKL. The CDR3 has 13 residues. Trimming took off 1 base at V and 8 bases at J, with 10 bases between the two ends. In nucleotides, the CDR3 is TGCGCCAGCAGCCAAGGGGGCGTGGGTACGCAGTATTTT. Amino acid sequence: CASSQGGVGTQYF.

This clone was recorded only once. The chain carries TRBV30 and TRBJ1-2, with D uncertain. Trimming removed 0 bases from V and 4 bases from J, with 12 bases in between. Germline V gene sequence: CDR1 GTSNPN, CDR2 SVGIG (reference sequence). The CDR3 contains 14 residues. CDR3 loop: CAWSVRTFGYGYTF. CDR3 bases: TGTGCCTGGAGTGTACGAACGTTCGGCTATGGCTACACCTTC.

The chain employs TRBV4-1 and TRBJ2-3; D perhaps matches TRBD2 (5 bases). Between the trimmed V and J ends, which lost 1 base and 3 bases, there was a span of 14 bases. The germline V gene has CDR1 MGHRA and CDR2 YSYEKL. The CDR3 runs 16 residues. This chain's CDR3 is CASSQGVGVVTDTQYF. The CDR3 nucleotides are TGCGCCAGCAGCCAAGGTGTGGGAGTGGTGACAGATACGCAGTATTTT.

The CDR3, as DNA: TGTGCCACCAGTGATTCCGGGGTCGGGGAACAAGAGACCCAGTACTTC. Translation gives CATSDSGVGEQETQYF. The rearrangement joins TRBV24-1 to TRBJ2-5; D might be TRBD2 (5 bases). The CDR3 loop spans 16 amino acids. V was clipped by 2 bases and J by 2 bases, with 14 bases between them. Germline V gene data show CDR1 as KGHDR and CDR2 as SFDVKD.

There are a few counts of this clone. The rearrangement links TRBV19 to TRBJ2-1, with D tentatively TRBD2 (7 bases). CDR3 length: 15 residues. V dropped 3 bases and J dropped 9 bases, with 18 bases sitting between them. Germline values: CDR1 LNHDA, CDR2 SQIVND (reference sequence). The CDR3 nucleotides read TGTGCCAGTAGTATCGTCGGCATTCGGGGGGCTGAGCAGTTCTTC. Translating it yields CASSIVGIRGAEQFF.

This chain uses TRBV2 with TRBJ2-5; tentative D call: TRBD1 (5 bases). The V gene lost 6 bases and the J gene lost 2 bases, with 16 bases spanning the gap. The CDR3 sequence is 15 residues long. The germline gives CDR1 SNHLY, CDR2 FYNNEI. CDR3 region: CASSLEQGIQETQYF. CDR3 DNA sequence: TGTGCCAGCAGCCTTGAGCAGGGTATACAAGAGACCCAGTACTTC.